Below, one T cell receptor (beta chain) is given with its context. The sample holds a few counts of this clone. Which antigen it targets is not known. No much larger clone exists at a distance of one base, and base qualities are not known. This record comes from a study of vaccination effects on CD4 cells after COVID-19 (dated by TCRdb to between 2022 and 2023). Study-wide context: Each participant got two doses of an mRNA SARS-CoV-2 vaccine, either BNT162b2 or mRNA-1273. A total of 9 to 11 COVID-19 convalescent patients and several SARS-CoV-2-naive healthy vaccine recipients were included in the full study. Cultures from other donors in the study were sequenced using the Oncomine TCR Beta short-read assay on an Illumina iSeq 100. In both COVID-19 convalescent patients and infection-naive vaccine recipients, the study compared SARS-CoV-2 spike-specific CD4+ TCR repertoires from before mRNA vaccination with those from after it.

Findings and caveats that apply to the study as a whole: Both infection-induced and vaccine-induced clones contracted markedly at late post-vaccination timepoints, which is consistent with waning T cell responses. Among healthy vaccine recipients, nearly all vaccine-induced clones were SARS-CoV-2 mono-reactive, and only 1 of 255 was cross-reactive with common cold coronaviruses. Limitations of the study were the small number of convalescent patients and the absence of early post-infection timepoints.

Libraries were built with the immunoSEQ multiplex PCR assay. DNA from the cultured and isolated CD4+ T cells underwent TCR beta CDR3 sequencing. Concerning the study's data processing: Non-productive TCR sequences were removed and reads were trimmed to the CDR3 region, keeping CDR3s of at least 7 amino acids. The MANAFEST web app was used to pick out antigen-specific clonotypes by comparing their expansion in peptide wells with that in reference cultures. To be called positive, a clone needed expansion at FDR<0.05 compared with the reference and with all other wells, an odds ratio greater than 5, and a frequency greater than 0.1% in two replicate wells. A clonotype was defined as cross-reactive if the clonotype was significantly expanded both in SARS-CoV-2 spike wells and in at least one common cold coronavirus spike condition. CDR3 similarity was assessed by Levenshtein distance using the stringdist R package, and unrooted trees were constructed with ape in R 3.6.1. Held by TCRdb, this immuneACCESS table contains in-frame sequences only and omits some clones. Under half of the omission traces to an unresolved V gene where checked; the cause of the rest is unknown. V and J calls and clone size come straight from that table; D and trimming were deduced from the DNA. The sample table records around 30,000 clones; roughly two thirds of these occur just once. The ten largest clones take up approximately 27% of the sample.

To identify antigen-specific CD4+ T cell clonotypes by their expansion, the ViraFEST assay first stimulated PBMC with viral peptide pools and then applied TCR sequencing. After less than eleven days of culture, CD4+ T cells were isolated with the EasySep CD4+ T cell isolation kit. The absence of prior SARS-CoV-2 infection in healthy vaccine recipients was confirmed by negative nucleocapsid antibodies before and after vaccination. Each well held two million PBMC cultured in IMDM containing 5% human AB serum, 9.5 to 10 IU/ml IL-2 and gentamicin, along with approximately 10 ug/ml peptides. On days 3 and 7, half of the culture medium was replaced with fresh IL-2-containing medium. Unless noted otherwise, every peptide stimulation condition was cultured in triplicate wells. PBMC were separated from whole blood using Ficoll-Paque Plus gradient centrifugation and were then either cryopreserved at -140C or used fresh. The overlapping peptide pools covered the spike proteins of SARS-CoV-2 and of the common cold coronaviruses HCoV-NL63, HCoV-OC43 and HCoV-229E. The QIAamp micro DNA kit was used to extract genomic DNA from the cultured CD4+ T cells.

V sheds 4 bases and J sheds 2 bases, leaving 14 bases between their ends. The germline V gene gives CDR1 as MGHRA and CDR2 as YSYEKL. From cysteine to phenylalanine, the CDR3 is 15 amino acids long. Only CDR3 DNA remains: 45 bases, in frame from the first base. The V and J genes are TRBV4-1 and TRBJ2-5; the D gene is possibly TRBD2, with 6 bases matching. This clonotype was sampled from a human donor who received a COVID-19 vaccine. The material was CD4+ T cells from PBMCs cultured with HCoV-229E spike peptides, obtained before COVID-19 vaccination. The cell subset or site label here, explained by the study, means: HCoV-229E spike overlapping peptide pool stimulation. In nucleotides, the sequence is TGCGCCAGCAGCCGGGGACTTTTAGGACAAGAGACCCAGTACTTC. The translation is CASSRGLLGQETQYF.